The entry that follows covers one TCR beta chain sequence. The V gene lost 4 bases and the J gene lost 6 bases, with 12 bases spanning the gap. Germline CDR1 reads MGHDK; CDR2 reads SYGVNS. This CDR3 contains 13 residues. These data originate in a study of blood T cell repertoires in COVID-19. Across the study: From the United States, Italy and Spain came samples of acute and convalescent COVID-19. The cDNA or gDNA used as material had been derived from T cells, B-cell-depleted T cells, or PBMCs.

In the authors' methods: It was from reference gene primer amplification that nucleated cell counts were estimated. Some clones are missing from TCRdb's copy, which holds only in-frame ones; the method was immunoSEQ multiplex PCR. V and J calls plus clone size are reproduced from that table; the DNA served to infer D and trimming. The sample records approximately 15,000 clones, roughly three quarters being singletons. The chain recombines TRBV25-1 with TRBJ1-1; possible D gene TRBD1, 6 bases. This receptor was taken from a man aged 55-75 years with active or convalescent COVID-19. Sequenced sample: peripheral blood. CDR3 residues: CASSGQVQSEAFF. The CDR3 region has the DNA TGTGCCAGCAGTGGACAGGTCCAGTCTGAAGCTTTCTTT.